This T cell receptor beta chain was observed in a study of blood T cell repertoires in COVID-19. Across the whole study: PBMCs, B-cell-depleted T cells, or T cells were the source of the cDNA or gDNA that made up the material.

Authors' processing steps: By means of reference gene primer amplification, nucleated cell counts were estimated. Sequencing was performed with immunoSEQ multiplex PCR; in TCRdb, only in-frame clones are kept and a portion is missing. From that table come the V and J calls and clone size; the DNA was used to work out D and trimming. This table holds about 170,000 clones, under 90% found once. This CDR3 region has 17 residues. Trimming left V 0 bases short and J 3 bases short, with 14 bases between. The germline V gene encodes CDR1 LGHDT and CDR2 YNNKEL (reference sequence). Source material: peripheral blood. The source is a woman aged 70-85 years with COVID-19, enrolled during active disease. This chain links TRBV3-1 (or the pseudogene TRBV3-2) with TRBJ2-2; TRBD2 is a possible D gene (5 bases). CDR3 nucleotides: TGTGCCAGCAGCCAAGATCACCTAGCAGAAGACACCGGGGAGCTGTTTTTT. It yields the protein CASSQDHLAEDTGELFF.